This TCR beta chain was found in a study of regulatory T cells in long-lasting Graves disease. Germline CDR1 and CDR2: SEHNR and FQNEAQ (reference sequence). V was clipped by 5 bases and J by 5 bases; unmatched bases: 8. The length of the CDR3 is 14 residues. Time point meaning: newly diagnosed GD, antithyroid drugs for less than 3 months. TCR sequences were obtained from RNA taken from PBMCs. This clonotype appeared a few times. Relying on iRepertoire HTBI primers and Arm-PCR of CDR3 regions, the team built TCR beta libraries. MiXCR, applied by TCRdb to the multiplex PCR reads, yields one record per CDR3 protein. The sample lists hundreds of thousands of distinct CDR3 sequences; about 16% were seen once. The same data also contributed to another study, on T cells in Graves' hyperthyroidism and ophthalmopathy.

This chain links TRBV7-9 with TRBJ2-5; 7 positions agree with TRBD2. Sequenced material: peripheral blood mononuclear cells (PBMCs), taken at new diagnosis, from a patient treated with antithyroid drugs. This sequence originates from a woman in her 30s with Graves disease. CDR3 loop: CASSRIAGEETQYF. The CDR3 bases are TGTGCCAGCAGCCGAATAGCGGGTGAGGAGACCCAGTACTTC.